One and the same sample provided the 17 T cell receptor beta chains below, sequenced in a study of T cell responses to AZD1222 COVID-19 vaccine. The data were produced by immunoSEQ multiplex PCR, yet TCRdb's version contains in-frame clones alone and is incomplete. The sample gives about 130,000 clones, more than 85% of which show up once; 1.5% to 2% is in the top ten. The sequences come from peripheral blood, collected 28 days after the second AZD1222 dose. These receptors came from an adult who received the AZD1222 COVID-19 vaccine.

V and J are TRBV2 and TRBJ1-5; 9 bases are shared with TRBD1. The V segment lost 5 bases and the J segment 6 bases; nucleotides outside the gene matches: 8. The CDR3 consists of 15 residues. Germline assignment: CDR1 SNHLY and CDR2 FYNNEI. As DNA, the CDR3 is TGTGCCAGCAGTCTAACCGGGACAGGGAGTCAGCCCCAGCATTTT. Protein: CASSLTGTGSQPQHF.

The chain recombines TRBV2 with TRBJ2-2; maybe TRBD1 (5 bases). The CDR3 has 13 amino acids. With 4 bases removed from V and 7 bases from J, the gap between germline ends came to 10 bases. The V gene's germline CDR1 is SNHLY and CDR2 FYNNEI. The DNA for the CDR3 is TGTGCCAGCAGTGCAGCAGGGATCGGGGAGCTGTTTTTT. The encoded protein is CASSAAGIGELFF.

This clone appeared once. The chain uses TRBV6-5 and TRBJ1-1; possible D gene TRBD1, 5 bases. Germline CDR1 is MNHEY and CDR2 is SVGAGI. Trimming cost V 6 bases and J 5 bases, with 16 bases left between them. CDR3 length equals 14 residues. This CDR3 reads CASRGGIYGTEAFF. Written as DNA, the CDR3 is TGTGCCAGCAGGGGGGGAATTTACGGAACTGAAGCTTTCTTT.

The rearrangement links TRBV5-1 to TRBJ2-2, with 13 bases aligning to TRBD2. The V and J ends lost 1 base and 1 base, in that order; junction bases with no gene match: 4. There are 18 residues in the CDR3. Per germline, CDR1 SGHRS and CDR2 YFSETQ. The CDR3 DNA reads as TGCGCCAGCAGCTTGACTAGCGGGGGGGCCCTGAACACCGGGGAGCTGTTTTTT. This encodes CASSLTSGGALNTGELFF. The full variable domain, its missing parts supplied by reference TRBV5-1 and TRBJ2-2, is KAGVTQTPRYLIKTRGQQVTLSCSPISGHRSVSWYQQTPGQGLQFLFEYFSETQRNKGNFPGRFSGRQFSNSRSEMNVSTLELGDSALYLCASSLTSGGALNTGELFFGEGSRLTVL.

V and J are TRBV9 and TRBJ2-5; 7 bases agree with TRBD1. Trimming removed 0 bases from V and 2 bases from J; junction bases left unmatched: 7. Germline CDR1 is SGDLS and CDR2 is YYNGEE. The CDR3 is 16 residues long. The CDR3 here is CASSVGTGSAQETQYF. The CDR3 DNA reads TGTGCCAGCAGCGTAGGGACAGGTTCTGCTCAAGAGACCCAGTACTTC.

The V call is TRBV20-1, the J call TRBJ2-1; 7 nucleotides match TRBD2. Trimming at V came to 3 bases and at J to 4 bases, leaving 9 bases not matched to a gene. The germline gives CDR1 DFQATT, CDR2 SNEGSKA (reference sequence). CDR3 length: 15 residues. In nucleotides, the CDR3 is TGCAGTGCTAGTCTGGGGCTAGCGGTATACAATGAGCAGTTCTTC. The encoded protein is CSASLGLAVYNEQFF.

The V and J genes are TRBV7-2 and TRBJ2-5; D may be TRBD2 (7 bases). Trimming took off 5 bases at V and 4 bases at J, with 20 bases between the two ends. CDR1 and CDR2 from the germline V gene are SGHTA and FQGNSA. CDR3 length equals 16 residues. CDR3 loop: CASSVWGGQNGETQYF. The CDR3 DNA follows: TGTGCCAGCAGCGTCTGGGGGGGGCAGAATGGAGAGACCCAGTACTTC.

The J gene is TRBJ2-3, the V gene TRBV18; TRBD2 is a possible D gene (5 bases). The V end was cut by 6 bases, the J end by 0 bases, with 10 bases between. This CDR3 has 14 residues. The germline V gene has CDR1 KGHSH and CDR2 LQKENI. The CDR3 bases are TGTGCCAGCTCCCGGGAACCTAGCACAGATACGCAGTATTTT. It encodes CASSREPSTDTQYF. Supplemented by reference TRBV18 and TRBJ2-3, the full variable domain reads NAGVMQNPRHLVRRRGQEARLRCSPMKGHSHVYWYRQLPEEGLKFMVYLQKENIIDESGMPKERFSAEFPKEGPSILRIQQVVRGDSAAYFCASSREPSTDTQYFGPGTRLTVL.

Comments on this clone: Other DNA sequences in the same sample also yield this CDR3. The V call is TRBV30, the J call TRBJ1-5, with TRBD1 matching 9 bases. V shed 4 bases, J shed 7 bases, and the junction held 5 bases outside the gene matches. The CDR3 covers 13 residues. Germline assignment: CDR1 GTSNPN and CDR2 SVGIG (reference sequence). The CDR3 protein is CAWTGQGGQPQHF. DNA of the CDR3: TGTGCCTGGACGGGACAGGGCGGGCAGCCCCAGCATTTT.

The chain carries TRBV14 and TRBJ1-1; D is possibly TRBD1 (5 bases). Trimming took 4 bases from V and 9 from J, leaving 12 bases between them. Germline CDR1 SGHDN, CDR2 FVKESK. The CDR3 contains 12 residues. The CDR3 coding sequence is TGTGCCAGCAGCCCGACGGGGGGGAAAGCTTTCTTT. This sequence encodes CASSPTGGKAFF.

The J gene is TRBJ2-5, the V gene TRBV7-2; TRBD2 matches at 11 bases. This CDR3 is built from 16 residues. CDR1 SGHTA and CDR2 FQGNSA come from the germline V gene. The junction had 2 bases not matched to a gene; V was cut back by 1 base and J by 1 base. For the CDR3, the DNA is TGTGCCAGCAGCTTAGGTAGCGGGAGGGCCCAAGAGACCCAGTACTTC. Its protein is CASSLGSGRAQETQYF.

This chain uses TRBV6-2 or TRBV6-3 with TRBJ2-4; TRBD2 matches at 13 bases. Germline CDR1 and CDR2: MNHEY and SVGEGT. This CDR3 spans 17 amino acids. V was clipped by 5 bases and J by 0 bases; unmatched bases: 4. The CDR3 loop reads CASSQGLAGKAKNIQYF. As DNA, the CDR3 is TGTGCCAGCAGTCAGGGACTAGCGGGAAAAGCCAAAAACATTCAGTACTTC.

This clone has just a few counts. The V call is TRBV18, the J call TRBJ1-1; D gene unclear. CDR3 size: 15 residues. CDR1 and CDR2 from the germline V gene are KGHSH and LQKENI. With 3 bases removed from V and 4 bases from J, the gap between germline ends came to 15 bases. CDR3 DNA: TGTGCCAGCTCACCCTCTGACGGAGGCGGCACTGAAGCTTTCTTT. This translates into CASSPSDGGGTEAFF.

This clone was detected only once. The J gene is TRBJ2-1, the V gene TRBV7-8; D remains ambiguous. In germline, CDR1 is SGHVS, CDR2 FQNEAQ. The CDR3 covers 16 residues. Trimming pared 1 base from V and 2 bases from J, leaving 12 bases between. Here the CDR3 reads CASSLDLLSPYNEQFF. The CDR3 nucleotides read TGTGCCAGCAGCTTAGACCTCCTTAGCCCCTACAATGAGCAGTTCTTC.

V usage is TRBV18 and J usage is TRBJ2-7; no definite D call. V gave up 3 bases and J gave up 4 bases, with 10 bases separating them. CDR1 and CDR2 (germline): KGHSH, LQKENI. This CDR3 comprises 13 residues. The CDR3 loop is CASSPREKYEQYV. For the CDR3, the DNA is TGTGCCAGCTCACCCCGTGAGAAGTACGAGCAGTACGTC.

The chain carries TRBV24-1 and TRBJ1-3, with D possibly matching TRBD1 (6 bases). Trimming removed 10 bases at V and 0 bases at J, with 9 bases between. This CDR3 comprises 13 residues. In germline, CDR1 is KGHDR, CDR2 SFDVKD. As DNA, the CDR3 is TGTGCCACTGAGGGGGGCTCTGGAAACACCATATATTTT. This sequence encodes CATEGGSGNTIYF.

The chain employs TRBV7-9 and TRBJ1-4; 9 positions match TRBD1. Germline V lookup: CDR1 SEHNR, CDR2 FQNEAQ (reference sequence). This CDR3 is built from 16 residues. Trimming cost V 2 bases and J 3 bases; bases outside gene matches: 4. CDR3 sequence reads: CASSLSGQGSNEKLFF. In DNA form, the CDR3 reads TGTGCCAGCAGCTTATCGGGACAGGGTTCTAATGAAAAACTGTTTTTT.